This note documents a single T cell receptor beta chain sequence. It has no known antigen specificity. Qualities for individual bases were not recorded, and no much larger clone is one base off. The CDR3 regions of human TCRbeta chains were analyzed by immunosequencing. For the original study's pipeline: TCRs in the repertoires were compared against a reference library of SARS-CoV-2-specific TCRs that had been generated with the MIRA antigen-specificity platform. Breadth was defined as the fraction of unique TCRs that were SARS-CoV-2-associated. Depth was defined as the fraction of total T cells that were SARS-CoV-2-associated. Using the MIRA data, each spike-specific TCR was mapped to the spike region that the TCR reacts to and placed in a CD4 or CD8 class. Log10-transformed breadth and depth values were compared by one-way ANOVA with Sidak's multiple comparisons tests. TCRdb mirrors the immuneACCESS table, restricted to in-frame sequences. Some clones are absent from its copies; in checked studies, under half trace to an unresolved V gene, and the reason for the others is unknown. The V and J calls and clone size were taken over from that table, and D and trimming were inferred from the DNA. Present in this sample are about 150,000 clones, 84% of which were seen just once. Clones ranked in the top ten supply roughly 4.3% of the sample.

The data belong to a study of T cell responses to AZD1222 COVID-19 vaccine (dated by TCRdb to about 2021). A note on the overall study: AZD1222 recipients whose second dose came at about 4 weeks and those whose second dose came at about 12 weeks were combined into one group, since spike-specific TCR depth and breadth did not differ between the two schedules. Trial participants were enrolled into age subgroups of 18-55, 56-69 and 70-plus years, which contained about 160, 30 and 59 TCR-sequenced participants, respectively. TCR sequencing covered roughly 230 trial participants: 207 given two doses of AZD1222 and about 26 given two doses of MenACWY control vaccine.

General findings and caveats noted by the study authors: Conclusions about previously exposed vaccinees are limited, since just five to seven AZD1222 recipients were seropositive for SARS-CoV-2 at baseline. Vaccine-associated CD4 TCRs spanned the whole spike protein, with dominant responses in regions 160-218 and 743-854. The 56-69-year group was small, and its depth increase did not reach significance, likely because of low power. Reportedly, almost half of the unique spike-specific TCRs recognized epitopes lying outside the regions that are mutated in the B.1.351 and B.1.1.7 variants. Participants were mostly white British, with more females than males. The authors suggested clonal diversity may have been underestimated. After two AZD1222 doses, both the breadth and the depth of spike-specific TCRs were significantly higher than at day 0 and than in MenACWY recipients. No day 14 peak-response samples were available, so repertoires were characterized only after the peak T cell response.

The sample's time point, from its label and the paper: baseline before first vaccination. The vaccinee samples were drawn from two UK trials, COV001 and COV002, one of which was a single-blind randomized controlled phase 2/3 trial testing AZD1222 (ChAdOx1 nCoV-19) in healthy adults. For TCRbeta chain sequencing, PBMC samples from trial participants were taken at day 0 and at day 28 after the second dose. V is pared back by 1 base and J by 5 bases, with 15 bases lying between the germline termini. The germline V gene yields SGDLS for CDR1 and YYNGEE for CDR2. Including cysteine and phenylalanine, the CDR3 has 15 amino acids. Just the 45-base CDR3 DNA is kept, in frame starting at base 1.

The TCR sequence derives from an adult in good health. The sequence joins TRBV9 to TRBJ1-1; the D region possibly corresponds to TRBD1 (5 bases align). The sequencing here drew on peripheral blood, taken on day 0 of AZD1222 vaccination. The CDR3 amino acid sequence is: CASSVLGVKSTEAFF. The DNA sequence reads TGTGCCAGCAGCGTATTAGGGGTAAAGAGTACTGAAGCTTTCTTT.